This T cell receptor (beta chain) is drawn from a study of cytotoxic CD8 clonotypes in ibrutinib-treated CLL (dated by TCRdb to about 2021). Background for the entire study: The cohort included about 15 treatment-naive and around 10 relapsed/refractory patients; roughly 17 were IGHV unmutated. Responses were partial in approximately 24 patients and complete in 2; after median around 65 months follow-up, about 14 stayed in remission and roughly twelve progressed. Response samples were obtained after a median of approximately eleven months of treatment, with a range of roughly 6 to 36 months. Samples averaged roughly 260,000 productive templates and tens of thousands of productive rearrangements. Longitudinal samples were available for about 30% of the roughly 86 trial participants. Cryopreserved peripheral blood mononuclear cells were obtained before treatment, at response, and at either sustained remission or disease progression.

For TCR beta library preparation, around 2.1 micrograms of genomic DNA were extracted from the cryopreserved PBMCs. Longitudinal blood samples from CLL patients on ibrutinib monotherapy were analyzed using high-throughput TCR beta sequencing. Patients were enrolled in a phase 2 open-label single-center ibrutinib monotherapy trial. Points the paper makes about the study in general: An increase in clonality was observed at ibrutinib response, with clonality remaining stable during sustained remission and falling back toward baseline at progression. Public clonotypes were rare and either shrank or stayed stable during treatment, and the rise in clonality at ibrutinib response reflected expansion of private clonotypes. Sampling times were not matched between patients in sustained remission and patients whose disease was progressing, and lymph node repertoires were not examined. Baseline clonality exceeded that of age-matched healthy donors and correlated strongly with circulating CD8+ T-cell counts.

With regard to this clone: What antigen it recognizes has not been identified. No base-level quality is on record; no much larger clone is a single base apart.

The germline V gene (reference sequence) gives CDR1 as LNHDA and CDR2 as SQIVND. The CDR3 holds 13 amino acids from the cysteine to the phenylalanine. Just the 39-base CDR3 DNA is kept, in frame starting at base 1. V sheds 3 bases and J sheds 5 bases, leaving 10 bases between their ends. The goal of deep resolution MiSeq sequencing was a depth between 1 in 1 million and 1 in 200,000 T cells, and coverage averaged 10x per clonotype. TCR beta libraries were generated with the immunoSEQ hsTCRB Kit. In the original analysis: Data were analyzed with ImmunoSEQ Data Assistant and ImmunoSEQ Analyzer, with V, D and J genes assigned per IMGT definitions. Clonality was computed as one minus normalized Shannon entropy of productive rearrangement frequencies, ranging from 0 to 1. Only overrepresented clonotypes making up at least 0.05% of the repertoire of each patient were included in the public clonotype analysis. Fewer than 15 age-matched healthy donor repertoires from immuneACCESS served as clonality controls. Not all clones reach the TCRdb copy of this immuneACCESS table, which keeps in-frame sequences only. Checked studies attribute under half of the gap to unresolved V genes and leave the rest unexplained. For V, J and clone size, that table is used; D and trimming come from the DNA. The sample data list roughly 15,000 clones, and over 70% of these were observed just once. Jointly, the top ten make up about 17% of the sample.

The TCR originated in a human donor with chronic lymphocytic leukemia. The sequence links TRBV19 to TRBJ2-5; D gene: possibly TRBD1, on 5 matching bases. This specimen was PBMCs, taken before ibrutinib treatment. The base sequence is TGTGCCAGTAGTATTCCCCCAGGGGAGACCCAGTACTTC. This sequence encodes CASSIPPGETQYF.